This T cell receptor beta chain was obtained from a study of post-analysis software for immune sequencing data. Across the study: Several disease courses (relapsing-remitting, secondary progressive and progressive-relapsing) of multiple sclerosis were included.

Study-level findings and limits: There was significantly lower normalized Chao1 diversity in multiple sclerosis patients than in controls. TRBV5-6, TRBV5-1 and TRBV20-1 belonged to a set of roughly five TRBV segments that were more frequent in patients than controls.

The TCR beta cDNA libraries contained unique molecular identifiers. Roughly 0.5 million cDNA molecules were obtained from approximately 1 to 10 million T cells. MiXCR was run by TCRdb on the PCR reads, yielding one entry per CDR3 protein. Here the sample spans fewer than 550,000 distinct CDR3 sequences, 34% being singletons. V trimming: 0 bases; J trimming: 5 bases; junction bases outside the gene matches: 11. The CDR3 is 18 residues long. Per the germline V gene, CDR1 is SGHVS and CDR2 is FQNEAQ. Comment on this clonotype: Its antigen remains unknown.

The sample comprised blood. The origin of this receptor is a girl aged 2-17 years with multiple sclerosis. The chain has TRBV7-8 and TRBJ2-1; 9 bases are a match to TRBD1. The CDR3, as DNA: TGTGCCAGCAGCTTAGCGCGGTTTGTGGGACAGGGCAACAATGAGCAGTTCTTC. This codes for CASSLARFVGQGNNEQFF.